The subject of this entry is one TCR beta chain. Its antigen remains unidentified. This sample was included in a study of shared clonotypes between healthy human individuals. Some clones are missing from TCRdb's copy, which holds only in-frame ones; the method was immunoSEQ multiplex PCR. In the table there are 600,000 to 750,000 clones, about nine tenths of which are singletons. Whole-study findings and limits: Shared clonotypes across all four donors exceeded non-shared ones in generation probability.

Trimming removed 4 bases at V and 4 bases at J, with 11 bases between. CDR1 is SGHRS and CDR2 is YFSETQ in the germline V gene. The CDR3 consists of 13 residues. The origin of this receptor is a man aged 18 to 29 in good health. Some clones in this sample may be carry-over from other donors' samples. Sequencing used memory CD8+ T cells from PBMCs. This sample's subset: CD45RO+ cells pooled with CCR7-negative TemRA cells. The V and J genes are TRBV5-1 and TRBJ1-1; no reliable D call. In DNA form, the CDR3 reads TGCGCCAGCAGCCAGGATTCCGGCACTGAAGCTTTCTTT. This sequence encodes CASSQDSGTEAFF.